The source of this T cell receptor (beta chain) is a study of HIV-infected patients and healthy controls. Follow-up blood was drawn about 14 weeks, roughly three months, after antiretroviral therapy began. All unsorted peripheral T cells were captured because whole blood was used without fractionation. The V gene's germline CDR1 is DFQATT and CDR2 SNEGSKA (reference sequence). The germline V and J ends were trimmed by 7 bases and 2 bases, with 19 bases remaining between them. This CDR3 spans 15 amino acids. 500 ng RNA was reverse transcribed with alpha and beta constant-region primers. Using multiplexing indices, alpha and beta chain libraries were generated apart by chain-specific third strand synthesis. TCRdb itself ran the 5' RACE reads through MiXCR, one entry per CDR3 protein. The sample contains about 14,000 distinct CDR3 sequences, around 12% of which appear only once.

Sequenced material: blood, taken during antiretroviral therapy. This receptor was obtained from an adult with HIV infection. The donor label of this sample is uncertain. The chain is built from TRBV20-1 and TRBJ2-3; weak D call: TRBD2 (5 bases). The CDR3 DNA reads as TGCAGTGTCCTCCTCGGGCAGCGGTTCACAGATACGCAGTATTTT. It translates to CSVLLGQRFTDTQYF.